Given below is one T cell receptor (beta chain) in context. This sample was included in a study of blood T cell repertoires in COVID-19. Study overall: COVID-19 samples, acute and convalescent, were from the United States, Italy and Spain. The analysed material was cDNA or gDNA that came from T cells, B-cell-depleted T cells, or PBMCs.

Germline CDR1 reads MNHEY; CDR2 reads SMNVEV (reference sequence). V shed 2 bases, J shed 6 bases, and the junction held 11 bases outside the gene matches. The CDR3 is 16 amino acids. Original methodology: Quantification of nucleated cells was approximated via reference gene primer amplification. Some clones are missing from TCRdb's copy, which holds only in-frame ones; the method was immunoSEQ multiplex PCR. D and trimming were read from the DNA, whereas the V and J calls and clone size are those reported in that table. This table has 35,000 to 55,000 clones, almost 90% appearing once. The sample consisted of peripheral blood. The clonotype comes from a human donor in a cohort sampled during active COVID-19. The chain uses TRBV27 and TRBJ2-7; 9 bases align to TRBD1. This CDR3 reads CASSLTGGIASGEQYF. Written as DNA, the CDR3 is TGTGCCAGCAGTTTAACAGGGGGCATAGCATCGGGCGAGCAGTACTTC.